Below are 19 T cell receptor beta chains sequenced from a single sample in a study of T cells in narcolepsy. Clones were read by immunoSEQ multiplex PCR, and TCRdb kept only the in-frame ones, dropping some. The sample contains around 32,000 clones, roughly 80% of which appear only once. The sample consisted of CD45RA- memory CD4+ T cells from PBMCs. The receptor set was obtained from a human donor with narcolepsy.

The chain has TRBV30 and TRBJ2-1; TRBD2 matches at 12 bases. CDR1 and CDR2 (germline): GTSNPN, SVGIG (reference sequence). Trimming removed 4 bases from V and 5 bases from J; junction bases left unmatched: 9. This CDR3 is built from 16 residues. CDR3 loop: CAWIDRTSGKNNEQFF. CDR3 DNA sequence: TGTGCCTGGATTGACCGGACTAGCGGGAAAAACAATGAGCAGTTCTTC.

The J gene is TRBJ1-2, the V gene TRBV4-3; D is unresolved. The V gene's germline CDR1 is LGHNA and CDR2 YSLEER. The CDR3 runs to 13 residues. With 1 base removed from V and 8 bases from J, the gap between germline ends came to 11 bases. The CDR3 sequence is CASSQVTQEGYTF. CDR3 coding DNA: TGCGCCAGCAGCCAAGTAACCCAGGAGGGCTACACCTTC.

This chain connects TRBV9 to TRBJ1-2; D is perhaps TRBD1 (6 bases). The CDR3 spans 14 residues. Trimming removed 4 bases from V and 4 bases from J, with 14 bases in between. Germline-derived CDR1 and CDR2 are SGDLS and YYNGEE. In nucleotides, the CDR3 is TGTGCCAGCAGCACCCAAGGACAGCTCTATGGCTACACCTTC. This codes for CASSTQGQLYGYTF.

V and J are TRBV7-9 and TRBJ1-1; D ambiguous. V gave up 0 bases and J gave up 5 bases, with 10 bases separating them. CDR3 length: 14 amino acids. CDR1 is SEHNR, CDR2 FQNEAQ, per germline (reference sequence). The CDR3 DNA sequence: TGTGCCAGCAGCTTAGCGATGGGTGTAACTGAAGCTTTCTTT. This gives the protein CASSLAMGVTEAFF. The full variable domain, rest sourced from reference TRBV7-9 and TRBJ1-1, is DTGVSQNPRHKITKRGQNVTFRCDPISEHNRLYWYRQTLGQGPEFLTYFQNEAQLEKSRLLSDRFSAERPKGSFSTLEIQRTEQGDSAMYLCASSLAMGVTEAFFGQGTRLTVV.

The genes are TRBV6-6 and TRBJ1-1; weak D call: TRBD1 (6 bases). CDR3 length equals 14 residues. The V gene's germline CDR1 is MNHNY and CDR2 SVGAGI (reference sequence). V was pared by 2 bases and J by 1 base, with 8 bases between. The DNA for the CDR3 is TGTGCCAGCAGTTACCAGACAGGGAACACTGAAGCTTTCTTT. This sequence encodes CASSYQTGNTEAFF.

V is TRBV11-3 and J is TRBJ2-3; perhaps TRBD2 as D (6 bases). This CDR3 is built from 13 residues. Trimming pared 3 bases from V and 7 bases from J, leaving 11 bases between. The germline gives CDR1 SGHNT, CDR2 YENEEA. In DNA form, the CDR3 reads TGTGCCAGCAGCTTGGAGCGGGCCAATACGCAGTATTTT. It translates to CASSLERANTQYF.

This chain joins TRBV5-4 and TRBJ1-2, with unresolved D. Germline assignment: CDR1 SGHNT and CDR2 YYREEE (reference sequence). The CDR3 sequence is 14 residues long. V lost 4 bases to trimming and J lost 4 bases, with 14 bases between them. The chain's CDR3 is CASSPEGSFYGYTF. CDR3 nucleotides: TGTGCCAGCAGCCCGGAGGGCAGCTTCTATGGCTACACCTTC.

Written as DNA, the CDR3 is TGTGCCAGCAGCAAAGGAAGGTGGACCTACAATGAGCAGTTCTTC. Translated, it gives CASSKGRWTYNEQFF. The rearrangement uses TRBV21-1 and TRBJ2-1. TRBV21-1 constitutes a pseudogene. The CDR3 sequence is 15 residues long.

V is TRBV5-1 and J is TRBJ2-5; no clear D gene. Looked up from germline, CDR1 is SGHRS and CDR2 is YFSETQ. V dropped 2 bases and J dropped 1 base, with 0 bases sitting between them. This CDR3 comprises 11 residues. Here the CDR3 DNA reads TGCGCCAGCAGCTTCCAAGAGACCCAGTACTTC. Its translation is CASSFQETQYF. Combining the CDR3 with reference TRBV5-1 and TRBJ2-5 gives the whole variable domain KAGVTQTPRYLIKTRGQQVTLSCSPISGHRSVSWYQQTPGQGLQFLFEYFSETQRNKGNFPGRFSGRQFSNSRSEMNVSTLELGDSALYLCASSFQETQYFGPGTRLLVL.

This chain joins TRBV19 and TRBJ1-1; D unresolved. Between the trimmed V and J ends, which lost 1 base and 5 bases, there was a span of 8 bases. This CDR3 spans 13 amino acids. In germline, CDR1 is LNHDA, CDR2 SQIVND (reference sequence). The CDR3 sequence: CASSIARETEAFF. CDR3 bases: TGTGCCAGTAGTATAGCCCGTGAGACTGAAGCTTTCTTT. The complete variable domain, with remaining parts taken from reference TRBV19 and TRBJ1-1, reads DGGITQSPKYLFRKEGQNVTLSCEQNLNHDAMYWYRQDPGQGLRLIYYSQIVNDFQKGDIAEGYSVSREKKESFPLTVTSAQKNPTAFYLCASSIARETEAFFGQGTRLTVV.

CDR3 residues: CAWRKRKEGNTIYF. The CDR3 nucleotides read TGTGCCTGGAGAAAGAGGAAGGAAGGAAACACCATATATTTT. The chain is built from TRBV30 and TRBJ1-3, with D unresolved. Germline CDR1 GTSNPN, CDR2 SVGIG (reference sequence). Trimming stripped 3 bases from V and 4 bases from J, with 13 bases between. CDR3 length equals 14 residues.

This clone has only one observation. This chain links TRBV9 with TRBJ2-1; 14 bases are shared with TRBD2. V shed 2 bases, J shed 6 bases, and the junction held 10 bases outside the gene matches. Germline lookup yields CDR1 SGDLS and CDR2 YYNGEE. The CDR3 consists of 18 residues. CDR3 sequence: CASSVLGGTSGSANEQFF. CDR3 nucleotides: TGTGCCAGCAGCGTCTTGGGGGGGACTAGCGGGAGTGCCAATGAGCAGTTCTTC.

The chain uses TRBV7-6 and TRBJ2-3; D is tentatively TRBD1 or TRBD2 (5 bases each). The V end was cut by 4 bases, the J end by 6 bases, with 14 bases between. Germline loops: CDR1 SGHVS, CDR2 FNYEAQ. The CDR3 has 14 residues. CDR3 coding DNA: TGTGCCAGCAGCTCCTTCGGGACCGGCGATACGCAGTATTTT. Its translation: CASSSFGTGDTQYF.

This chain connects TRBV27 to TRBJ2-3, with D uncertain. Germline CDR1 is MNHEY and CDR2 is SMNVEV (reference sequence). This CDR3 spans 14 amino acids. Trimming stripped 8 bases from V and 2 bases from J, with 14 bases between. The CDR3 DNA is TGTGCCAGCTCTCTGGGATGGTCCACAGATACGCAGTATTTT. As protein: CASSLGWSTDTQYF.

J is TRBJ2-5 and V is TRBV5-6; D is unresolved. CDR1 SGHDT and CDR2 YYEEEE come from the germline V gene. The ends were cut back, 4 bases at V and 5 bases at J, with 6 bases in the middle. The CDR3 runs 11 residues. CDR3 in DNA: TGTGCCAGCAGCCTCAGGGAGACCCAGTACTTC. Residues: CASSLRETQYF.

On this clone itself: One end of the junction does not line up with germline, which may come from a read error. This chain links TRBV30 with TRBJ1-2; 7 nucleotides match TRBD1. The length of the CDR3 is 12 residues. The germline CDR1 and CDR2 sequences are GTSNPN and SVGIG (reference sequence). CDR3 sequence reads: CAWNIGGHGYTF. For the CDR3, the DNA is TGTGCCTGGAATATAGGGGGCCATGGATACACCTTC.

The chain recombines TRBV4-1 with TRBJ2-4; D might be TRBD2 (6 bases). The CDR3 spans 15 residues. The V gene lost 0 bases and the J gene lost 9 bases, with 15 bases spanning the gap. Germline loops: CDR1 MGHRA, CDR2 YSYEKL. The CDR3 loop reads CASSQEGQPGGIQYF. DNA for the CDR3: TGCGCCAGCAGCCAAGAAGGGCAGCCCGGGGGCATTCAGTACTTC.

This clone appeared once. CDR3 amino acids: CASKDRGPGANVLTF. DNA of the CDR3: TGTGCCTCCAAGGACAGGGGGCCCGGGGCCAACGTCCTGACTTTC. The chain joins TRBV19 to TRBJ2-6, with 11 bases lining up with TRBD1. The CDR3 contains 15 residues. Germline V gene lookup returns CDR1 LNHDA and CDR2 SQIVND (reference sequence). The ends lost 11 bases at V and 4 bases at J; junction bases unmatched: 7.

CDR3 sequence reads: CASSLGQGMNTEAFF. DNA for the CDR3: TGTGCCAGCAGCTTAGGACAGGGGATGAACACTGAAGCTTTCTTT. The chain combines TRBV7-2 with TRBJ1-1; 8 nucleotides line up with TRBD1. The CDR3 is 15 residues long. V lost 1 base to trimming and J lost 0 bases; unmatched junction nucleotides: 1. Per the germline V gene, CDR1 is SGHTA and CDR2 is FQGNSA.